A single sample is the source of the 21 T cell receptor beta chains below, sequenced in a study of blood T cell repertoires in COVID-19. Assay: immunoSEQ multiplex PCR; the TCRdb copy retains only in-frame clones and omits some. The table shows 200,000 to 250,000 clones, with about 88% occurring only once. What was sequenced was peripheral blood. The receptors were sampled from a man aged 35 to 55 with acute or convalescent COVID-19.

V usage is TRBV2 and J usage is TRBJ2-1, with a weak D call TRBD2 (6 bases). CDR3 length: 13 residues. Trimming shortened V by 5 bases and J by 7 bases, and 12 bases separated the two germline ends. Germline V gene data show CDR1 as SNHLY and CDR2 as FYNNEI. CDR3 loop: CASSRDFRNEQFF. CDR3 in DNA: TGTGCCAGCAGTCGGGACTTTAGGAATGAGCAGTTCTTC. Full variable domain (missing parts from reference TRBV2 and TRBJ2-1): EPEVTQTPSHQVTQMGQEVILRCVPISNHLYFYWYRQILGQKVEFLVSFYNNEISEKSEIFDDQFSVERPDGSNFTLKIRSTKLEDSAMYFCASSRDFRNEQFFGPGTRLTVL.

V is TRBV30 and J is TRBJ1-2, with no clear D. The V end lost 3 bases, the J end lost 4 bases, and 12 bases lay between the germline ends. Germline CDR1 and CDR2: GTSNPN and SVGIG (reference sequence). The CDR3 sequence is 13 residues long. DNA for the CDR3: TGTGCCTGGAGGGGGAGGGAAGTCTATGGCTACACCTTC. Amino acid sequence: CAWRGREVYGYTF.

The V gene is TRBV2, the J gene TRBJ1-2, with 7 bases fitting TRBD1. With V trimmed by 9 bases and J by 5 bases, 12 bases remained unmatched. This CDR3 has 14 amino acids. Looked up from germline, CDR1 is SNHLY and CDR2 is FYNNEI. CDR3 nucleotides: TGTGCCAGTAGTTCCTCCGGGACAGAATATGGCTACACCTTC. Translation gives CASSSSGTEYGYTF.

The CDR3 protein is CASSRQTTLYEQYF. CDR3 nucleotides: TGTGCCAGCAGCCGACAGACGACCCTCTACGAGCAGTACTTC. V gene TRBV6-5 combines with J gene TRBJ2-7; perhaps TRBD1 as D (5 bases). CDR1 is MNHEY, CDR2 SVGAGI, per germline. V lost 6 bases, J lost 3 bases, and 15 bases lay in between. This CDR3 spans 14 amino acids.

This chain uses TRBV5-4 with TRBJ2-1, with TRBD1 matching 7 bases. There are 16 residues in the CDR3. Germline assignment: CDR1 SGHNT and CDR2 YYREEE (reference sequence). Trimming cost V 3 bases and J 6 bases; bases outside gene matches: 12. This CDR3 is CASSSRGQGVGNEQFF. The CDR3 coding sequence is TGTGCCAGCAGCTCAAGAGGGCAGGGGGTGGGCAATGAGCAGTTCTTC.

This rearrangement joins TRBV7-9 to TRBJ1-1, with D possibly being TRBD1 (6 bases). V was shortened by 5 bases and J by 3 bases, with 7 bases between the two germline ends. This CDR3 contains 12 residues. CDR1 is SEHNR, CDR2 FQNEAQ, per germline (reference sequence). DNA for the CDR3: TGTGCCAGCAGCAACAGGGACACTGAAGCTTTCTTT. Protein: CASSNRDTEAFF.

This clone was detected only once. This sequence joins TRBV6-5 and TRBJ2-7; weak D call: TRBD1 (5 bases). CDR1 and CDR2 (germline): MNHEY, SVGAGI. Trimming took off 5 bases at V and 6 bases at J, with 14 bases between the two ends. The CDR3 is made up of 13 amino acids. The CDR3 coding sequence is TGTGCCAGCAGTCGCGGCCAGGGCGGCGAGCAGTACTTC. This codes for CASSRGQGGEQYF.

The genes are TRBV7-9 and TRBJ2-7; TRBD1 matches at 8 bases. The CDR3 covers 14 residues. The V and J ends lost 2 bases and 7 bases, in that order; junction bases with no gene match: 7. Germline assignment: CDR1 SEHNR and CDR2 FQNEAQ (reference sequence). This CDR3 reads CASSLQGAGNEQYF. As DNA, the CDR3 is TGTGCCAGCAGCTTACAGGGGGCTGGGAATGAGCAGTACTTC.

The chain recombines TRBV9 with TRBJ2-1, with unresolved D. Per the germline V gene, CDR1 is SGDLS and CDR2 is YYNGEE. With 5 bases removed from V and 7 bases from J, the gap between germline ends came to 7 bases. The CDR3 is made up of 11 amino acids. CDR3 region: CASSVSNEQFF. In nucleotides, the CDR3 is TGTGCCAGCAGTGTGAGTAATGAGCAGTTCTTC.

The rearrangement uses TRBV9 and TRBJ2-5; D is perhaps TRBD2 (7 bases). Trimming removed 4 bases from V and 4 bases from J, with 17 bases in between. The CDR3 is made up of 15 amino acids. Germline V lookup: CDR1 SGDLS, CDR2 YYNGEE. The CDR3, as DNA: TGTGCCAGCAGCCCACGGGGGGCGCGAGTAGAGACCCAGTACTTC. Translation gives CASSPRGARVETQYF.

This rearrangement joins TRBV2 to TRBJ2-3; TRBD2 aligns across 7 bases. With 4 bases clipped from V and 6 bases from J, the junction kept 7 bases outside the gene matches. Germline CDR1 SNHLY, CDR2 FYNNEI. This CDR3 has 14 amino acids. The CDR3 reads CASSVGEGWDTQYF. CDR3 bases: TGTGCCAGCAGTGTGGGGGAGGGTTGGGATACGCAGTATTTT. Full variable domain (outside the CDR3, taken from reference TRBV2 and TRBJ2-3): EPEVTQTPSHQVTQMGQEVILRCVPISNHLYFYWYRQILGQKVEFLVSFYNNEISEKSEIFDDQFSVERPDGSNFTLKIRSTKLEDSAMYFCASSVGEGWDTQYFGPGTRLTVL.

The rearrangement uses TRBV27 and TRBJ1-2, with 7 nucleotides matching TRBD1. V dropped 4 bases and J dropped 7; count of bases not matched to a gene: 12. The CDR3 loop spans 15 amino acids. The V gene's germline CDR1 is MNHEY and CDR2 SMNVEV (reference sequence). CDR3 sequence reads: CASSSGQAWMRGYTF. CDR3 coding DNA: TGTGCCAGCAGTTCCGGACAGGCCTGGATGCGTGGCTACACCTTC.

The V call is TRBV19, the J call TRBJ2-1; the match to TRBD2 covers 12 bases. Germline V gene data show CDR1 as LNHDA and CDR2 as SQIVND (reference sequence). Trimming at V came to 5 bases and at J to 3 bases, leaving 8 bases not matched to a gene. This CDR3 contains 17 residues. The CDR3 DNA follows: TGTGCCAGTAGTCCTATACGGACTAGCGGGGTCTACAATGAGCAGTTCTTC. Its protein is CASSPIRTSGVYNEQFF. The whole variable domain, remainder taken from reference TRBV19 and TRBJ2-1, is DGGITQSPKYLFRKEGQNVTLSCEQNLNHDAMYWYRQDPGQGLRLIYYSQIVNDFQKGDIAEGYSVSREKKESFPLTVTSAQKNPTAFYLCASSPIRTSGVYNEQFFGPGTRLTVL.

The J gene is TRBJ2-7, the V gene TRBV7-8; maybe TRBD2 (5 bases). Germline V gene data show CDR1 as SGHVS and CDR2 as FQNEAQ. The CDR3 spans 15 residues. V was cut by 5 bases and J by 2 bases, with 16 bases left in between. The CDR3 loop is CASSPSGLPTYEQYF. Here the CDR3 DNA reads TGTGCCAGCAGCCCATCCGGACTGCCCACCTACGAGCAGTACTTC.

This chain connects TRBV6-5 to TRBJ1-2, with a possible D match to TRBD1 (5 bases). The germline gives CDR1 MNHEY, CDR2 SVGAGI. This CDR3 has 13 amino acids. Trimming took off 5 bases at V and 7 bases at J, with 14 bases between the two ends. The CDR3 DNA sequence: TGTGCCAGCAGTATCCGAGGACAAGGTGGCTACACCTTC. As protein: CASSIRGQGGYTF.

The chain recombines TRBV9 with TRBJ1-2; 9 positions match TRBD1. Germline V gene sequence: CDR1 SGDLS, CDR2 YYNGEE. This CDR3 has 15 residues. V dropped 4 bases and J dropped 6; count of bases not matched to a gene: 10. In DNA form, the CDR3 reads TGTGCCAGCAGCTTAAACAGCCGGGACAGGGATGGCTACACCTTC. Amino acids: CASSLNSRDRDGYTF.

The rearrangement uses TRBV5-1 and TRBJ1-6; 9 bases match TRBD1. The germline V gene encodes CDR1 SGHRS and CDR2 YFSETQ. J was trimmed by 7 bases and V by 4 bases; bases with no gene match: 6. The CDR3 contains 15 residues. The CDR3: CASSLDRGLNSPLHF. CDR3 DNA: TGCGCCAGCAGCCTGGACAGGGGTTTGAATTCACCCCTCCACTTT.

The chain employs TRBV28 and TRBJ2-7, with D possibly being TRBD1 (6 bases). With 2 bases removed from V and 2 bases from J, the gap between germline ends came to 10 bases. This CDR3 comprises 14 residues. CDR1 is MDHEN, CDR2 SYDVKM, per germline. The CDR3 DNA is TGTGCCAGCAGTTTAGGCAGGGGACCCTACGAGCAGTACTTC. It specifies CASSLGRGPYEQYF.

The sample holds one count of this clone. The V and J genes are TRBV13 and TRBJ2-5; D uncertain. CDR3 length equals 14 residues. CDR1 and CDR2 from the germline V gene are PRHDT and FYEKMQ (reference sequence). Trimming cost V 3 bases and J 0 bases, with 8 bases left between them. The CDR3 DNA is TGTGCCAGCAGCTTCGACACGTACCAAGAGACCCAGTACTTC. Protein sequence: CASSFDTYQETQYF.

This clone occurred once. The gene calls are TRBV24-1 and TRBJ2-6; possibly TRBD1 for D (6 bases). The V end was cut by 9 bases, the J end by 4 bases, with 15 bases between. Germline loops: CDR1 KGHDR, CDR2 SFDVKD. The CDR3 totals 15 residues. The CDR3: CATPGPGAGANVLTF. In DNA, the CDR3 is TGTGCCACCCCGGGTCCAGGGGCCGGGGCCAACGTCCTGACTTTC.

The chain has TRBV18 and TRBJ1-6; 7 bases align to TRBD1. J lost 6 bases, V lost 4 bases, and 3 bases had no gene match. This CDR3 contains 14 residues. Germline V gives CDR1 KGHSH, CDR2 LQKENI. CDR3 sequence: CASSLRDSNSPLHF. The CDR3, as DNA: TGTGCCAGCTCACTTAGGGACAGTAATTCACCCCTCCACTTT.